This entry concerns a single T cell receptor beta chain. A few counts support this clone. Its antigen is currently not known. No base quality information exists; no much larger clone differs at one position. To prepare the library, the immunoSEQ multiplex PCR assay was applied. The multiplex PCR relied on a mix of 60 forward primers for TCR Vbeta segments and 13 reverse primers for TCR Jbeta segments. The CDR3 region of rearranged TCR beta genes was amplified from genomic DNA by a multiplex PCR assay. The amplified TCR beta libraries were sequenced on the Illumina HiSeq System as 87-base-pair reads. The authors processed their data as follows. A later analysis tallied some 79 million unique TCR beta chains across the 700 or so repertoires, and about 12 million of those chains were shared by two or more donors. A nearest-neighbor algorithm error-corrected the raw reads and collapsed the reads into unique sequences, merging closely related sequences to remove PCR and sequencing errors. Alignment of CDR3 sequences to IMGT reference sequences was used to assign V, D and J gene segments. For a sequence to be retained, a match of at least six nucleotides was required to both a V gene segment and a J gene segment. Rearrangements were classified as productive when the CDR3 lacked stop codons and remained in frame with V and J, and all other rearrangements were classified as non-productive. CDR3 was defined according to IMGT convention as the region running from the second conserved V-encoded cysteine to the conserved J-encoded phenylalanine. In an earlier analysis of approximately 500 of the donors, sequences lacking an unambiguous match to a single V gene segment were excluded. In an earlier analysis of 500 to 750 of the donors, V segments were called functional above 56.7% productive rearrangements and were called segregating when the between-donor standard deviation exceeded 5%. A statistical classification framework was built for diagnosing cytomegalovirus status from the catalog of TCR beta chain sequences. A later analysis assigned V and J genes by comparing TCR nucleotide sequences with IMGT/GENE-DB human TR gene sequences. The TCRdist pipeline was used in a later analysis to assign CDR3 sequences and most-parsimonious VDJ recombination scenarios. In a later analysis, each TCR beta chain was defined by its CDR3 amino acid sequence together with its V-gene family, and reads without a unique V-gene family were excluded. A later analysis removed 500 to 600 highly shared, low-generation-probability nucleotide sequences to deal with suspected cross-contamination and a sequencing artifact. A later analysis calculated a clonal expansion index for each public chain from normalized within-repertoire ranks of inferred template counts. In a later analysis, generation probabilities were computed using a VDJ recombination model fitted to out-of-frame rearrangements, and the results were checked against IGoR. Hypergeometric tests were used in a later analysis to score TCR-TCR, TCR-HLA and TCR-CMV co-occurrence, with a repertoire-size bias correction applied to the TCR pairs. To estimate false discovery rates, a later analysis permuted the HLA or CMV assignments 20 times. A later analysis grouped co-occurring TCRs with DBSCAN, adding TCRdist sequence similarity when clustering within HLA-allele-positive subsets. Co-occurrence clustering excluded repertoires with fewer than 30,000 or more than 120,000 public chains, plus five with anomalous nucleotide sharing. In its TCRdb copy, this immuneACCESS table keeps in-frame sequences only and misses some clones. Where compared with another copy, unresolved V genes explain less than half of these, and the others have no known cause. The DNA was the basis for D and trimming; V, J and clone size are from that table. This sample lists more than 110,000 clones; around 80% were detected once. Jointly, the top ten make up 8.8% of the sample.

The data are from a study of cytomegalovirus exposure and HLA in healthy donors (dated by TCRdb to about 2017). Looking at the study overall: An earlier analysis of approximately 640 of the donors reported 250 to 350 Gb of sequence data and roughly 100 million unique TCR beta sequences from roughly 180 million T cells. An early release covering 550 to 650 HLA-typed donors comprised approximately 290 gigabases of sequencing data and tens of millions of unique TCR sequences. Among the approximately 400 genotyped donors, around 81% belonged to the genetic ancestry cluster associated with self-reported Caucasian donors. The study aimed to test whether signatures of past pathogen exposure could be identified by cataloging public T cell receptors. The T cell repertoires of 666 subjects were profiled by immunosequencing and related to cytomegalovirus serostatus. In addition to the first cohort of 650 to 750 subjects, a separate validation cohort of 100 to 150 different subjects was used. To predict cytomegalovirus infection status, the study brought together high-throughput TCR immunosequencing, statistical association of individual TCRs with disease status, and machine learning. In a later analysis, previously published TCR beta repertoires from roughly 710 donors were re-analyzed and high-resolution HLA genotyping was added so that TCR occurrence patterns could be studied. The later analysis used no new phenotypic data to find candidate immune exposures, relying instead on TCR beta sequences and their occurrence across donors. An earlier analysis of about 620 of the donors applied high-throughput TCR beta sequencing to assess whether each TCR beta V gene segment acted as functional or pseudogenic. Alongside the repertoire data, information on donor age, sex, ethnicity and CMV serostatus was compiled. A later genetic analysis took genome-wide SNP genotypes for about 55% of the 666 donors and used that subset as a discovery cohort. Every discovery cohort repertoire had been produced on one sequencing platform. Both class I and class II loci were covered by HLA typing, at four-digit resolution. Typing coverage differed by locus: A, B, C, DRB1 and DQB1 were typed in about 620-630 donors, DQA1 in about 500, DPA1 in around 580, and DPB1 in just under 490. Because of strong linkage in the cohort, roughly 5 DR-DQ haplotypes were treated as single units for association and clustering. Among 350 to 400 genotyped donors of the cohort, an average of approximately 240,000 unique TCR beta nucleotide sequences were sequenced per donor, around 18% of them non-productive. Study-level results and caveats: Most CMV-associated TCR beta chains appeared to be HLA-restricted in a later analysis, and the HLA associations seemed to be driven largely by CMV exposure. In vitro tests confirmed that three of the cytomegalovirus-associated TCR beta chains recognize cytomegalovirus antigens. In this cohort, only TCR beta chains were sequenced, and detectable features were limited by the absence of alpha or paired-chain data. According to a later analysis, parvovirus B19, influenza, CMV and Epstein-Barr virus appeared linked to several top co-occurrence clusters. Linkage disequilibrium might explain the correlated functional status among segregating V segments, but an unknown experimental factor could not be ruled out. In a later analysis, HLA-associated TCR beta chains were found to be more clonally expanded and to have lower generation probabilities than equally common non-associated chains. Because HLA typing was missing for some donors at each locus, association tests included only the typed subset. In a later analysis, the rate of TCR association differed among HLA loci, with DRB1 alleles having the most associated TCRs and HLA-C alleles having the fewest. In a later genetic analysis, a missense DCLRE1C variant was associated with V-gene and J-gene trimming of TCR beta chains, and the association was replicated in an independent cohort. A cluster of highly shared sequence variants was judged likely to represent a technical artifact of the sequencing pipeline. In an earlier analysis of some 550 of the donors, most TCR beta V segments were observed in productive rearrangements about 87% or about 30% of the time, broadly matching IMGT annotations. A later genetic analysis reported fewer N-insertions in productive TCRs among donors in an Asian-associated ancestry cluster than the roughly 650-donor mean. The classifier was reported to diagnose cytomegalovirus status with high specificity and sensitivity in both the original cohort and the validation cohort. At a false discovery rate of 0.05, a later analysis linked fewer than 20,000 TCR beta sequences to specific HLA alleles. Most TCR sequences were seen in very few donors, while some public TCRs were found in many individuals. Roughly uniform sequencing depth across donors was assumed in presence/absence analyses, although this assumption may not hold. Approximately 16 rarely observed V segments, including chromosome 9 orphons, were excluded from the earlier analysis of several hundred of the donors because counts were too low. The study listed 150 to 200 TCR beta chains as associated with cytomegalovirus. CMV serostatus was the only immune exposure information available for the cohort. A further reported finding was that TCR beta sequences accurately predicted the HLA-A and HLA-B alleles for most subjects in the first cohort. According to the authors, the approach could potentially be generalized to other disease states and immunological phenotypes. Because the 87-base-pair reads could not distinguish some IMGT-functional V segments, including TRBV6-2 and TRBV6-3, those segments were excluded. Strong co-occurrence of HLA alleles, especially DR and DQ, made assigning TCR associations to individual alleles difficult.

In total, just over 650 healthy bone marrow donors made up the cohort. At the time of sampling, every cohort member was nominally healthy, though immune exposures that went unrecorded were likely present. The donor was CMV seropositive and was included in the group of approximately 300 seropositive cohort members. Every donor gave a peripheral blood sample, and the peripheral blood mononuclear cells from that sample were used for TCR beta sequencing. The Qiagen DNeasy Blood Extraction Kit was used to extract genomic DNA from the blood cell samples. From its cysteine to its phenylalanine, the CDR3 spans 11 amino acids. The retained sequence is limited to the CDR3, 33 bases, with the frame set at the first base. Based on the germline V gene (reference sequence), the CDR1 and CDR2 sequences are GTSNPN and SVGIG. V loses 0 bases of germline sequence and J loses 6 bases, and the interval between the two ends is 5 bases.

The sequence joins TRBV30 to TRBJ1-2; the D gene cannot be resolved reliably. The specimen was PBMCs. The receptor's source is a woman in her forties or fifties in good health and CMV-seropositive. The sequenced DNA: TGTGCCTGGAGTGTACAGAATGGCTACACCTTC. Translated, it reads CAWSVQNGYTF.